The 2 T cell receptor beta chains presented below share a single source sample, sequenced in a study of Ad26.COV2.S vaccination and SARS-CoV-2 variants. Noted treatment: about 20 received Ad26.COV2.S at low or high dose, single or two shots; roughly five received placebo; per-sample allocation not given. Sampling was done on day 63 after the first vaccine or placebo injection. The method was immunoSEQ multiplex PCR; TCRdb's version includes in-frame clones alone and lacks a portion of them. The data hold roughly 380,000 clones, with 87% observed a single time. The sample was peripheral blood, taken in a trial of Ad26.COV2.S vaccine versus placebo. These receptors all stem from a person between 18 and 65 years old who received the Ad26.COV2.S COVID-19 vaccine or a placebo.

The chain uses TRBV6-5 and TRBJ1-2; 7 nucleotides agree with TRBD1. Germline V gives CDR1 MNHEY, CDR2 SVGAGI. The V gene end was trimmed by 10 bases and the J gene end by 6 bases; junction bases not matched to a gene: 17. This CDR3 comprises 15 residues. The CDR3 is CATRGYGTQGDGYTF. In nucleotides, the CDR3 is TGTGCCACCCGAGGGTACGGAACCCAGGGGGATGGCTACACCTTC.

J is TRBJ1-6 and V is TRBV6-1, with unresolved D. With 3 bases removed from V and 6 bases from J, the gap between germline ends came to 9 bases. The CDR3 is 14 amino acids. Germline lookup yields CDR1 MNHNS and CDR2 SASEGT. This CDR3 reads CASSDGGLNSPLHF. The CDR3 DNA is TGTGCCAGCAGTGATGGAGGACTTAATTCACCCCTCCACTTT.